Listed below are T cell receptor beta chains from one sample, sequenced in a study of blood T cell repertoires in COVID-19. The protocol was immunoSEQ multiplex PCR, while the TCRdb copy is restricted to in-frame clones and leaves out a portion. The table includes about 220,000 clones, 85% to 90% detected once. The sequencing sample was made of PBMCs or T cells enriched from blood (not recorded which). The origin of the receptors is a woman aged 50 to 60 with acute COVID-19. CDR3s include the opening cysteine and the closing phenylalanine or tryptophan. Fields, in order: V gene, clone size, CDR3 protein. Where a row states a size, it is once, few, many or the class of an expanded clone; other rows omit it.

v_gene: TRBV4-3
abundance: -
CDR3aa: CASSLYLAGGSYEQYF

v_gene: TRBV6-5
abundance: -
CDR3aa: CASTPAGGDTQYF

v_gene: TRBV5-4
abundance: -
CDR3aa: CASSLRDMDGYTF

v_gene: TRBV9
abundance: -
CDR3aa: CASSVEAGRANIQYF

v_gene: TRBV5-6
abundance: -
CDR3aa: CASSPGQAYGYTF

v_gene: TRBV6-5
abundance: -
CDR3aa: CASRAPTGSNEKLFF

v_gene: TRBV28
abundance: -
CDR3aa: CASSFRFTGVRTQYF

v_gene: TRBV2
abundance: once
CDR3aa: CASTLTGAEQYF

v_gene: TRBV7-8
abundance: -
CDR3aa: CASSHNPGAGGTEAFF

v_gene: TRBV3-1/TRBV3-2
abundance: -
CDR3aa: CASSQSDSLYGYTF

v_gene: TRBV7-6
abundance: -
CDR3aa: CASSLRQALRETQYF

v_gene: TRBV21-1
abundance: -
CDR3aa: CASTKGDGETGRSGNTIYF

v_gene: TRBV5-8
abundance: once
CDR3aa: CASSSWTGINEKLFF

v_gene: TRBV24-1
abundance: -
CDR3aa: CATSEAVPRSSYNEQFF

v_gene: TRBV11-2
abundance: -
CDR3aa: CASSLPGKAFF

v_gene: TRBV4-1
abundance: few
CDR3aa: CASSQDGASSDSPLHF

v_gene: TRBV28
abundance: -
CDR3aa: CASSVIPAGGKEQYF